The clone carrying this TCR beta chain was seen many times. The antigen is not known. This entry belongs to a study of T cells after yellow fever vaccination. Study-level background: It was SMART-Seq v4 Ultra Low Input that prepared the fractions with low cell numbers. Study conclusions and caveats: Re-detected after boosting: most primary clones, almost 97% of CD4 and 80% to 90% of CD8. Of the clonotypes, a small share occurred in both CD4 and CD8 compartments.

Trimming removed 7 bases at V and 6 bases at J, with 21 bases between. The V gene's germline CDR1 is SQVTM and CDR2 ANQGSEA. This CDR3 has 14 amino acids. UMIs were added to TCR cDNA along with a universal primer site when it was made by 5'RACE template switching. TCRdb used MiXCR to reprocess the 5' RACE reads, holding one entry per CDR3 protein. This table has roughly 340,000 distinct CDR3 sequences, 3% to 4.5% appearing once. Sequenced here: PBMCs, sampled 5 days after the yellow fever booster vaccination. The rearrangement links TRBV29-1 to TRBJ1-2; D gene ambiguous. This TCR was sampled from a man younger than 35 who received the YFV17D yellow fever vaccine. CDR3 protein: CSALLGIGSDGYTF. The DNA of the CDR3 is TGCAGCGCGCTCTTGGGGATTGGTTCCGATGGCTACACCTTC.